This T cell receptor (beta chain) was recorded in a study of response to subunit inactivated influenza vaccine. TCRdb analysed the RT-PCR reads with MiXCR anew, one entry per CDR3 protein. The sample has around 650,000 distinct CDR3 sequences, approximately 15% seen once; the top ten hold roughly 12%. Remarks on this clonotype: The antigen is undetermined.

V lost 7 bases, J lost 1 base, and 7 bases lay in between. There are 12 residues in the CDR3. Points from the study as a whole: Researchers suggested that each seasonal influenza vaccination recruits few new T cells.

The chain employs TRBV12-3 or TRBV12-4 and TRBJ1-1; D is uncertain. Sequencing was performed on PBMCs from blood, taken roughly 12 days after vaccination. The origin of this receptor is a man in his fifties who received an inactivated influenza vaccine. For the CDR3, the DNA is TGTGCCAGCATCAGGACGAACACTGAAGCTTTCTTT. This sequence encodes CASIRTNTEAFF.